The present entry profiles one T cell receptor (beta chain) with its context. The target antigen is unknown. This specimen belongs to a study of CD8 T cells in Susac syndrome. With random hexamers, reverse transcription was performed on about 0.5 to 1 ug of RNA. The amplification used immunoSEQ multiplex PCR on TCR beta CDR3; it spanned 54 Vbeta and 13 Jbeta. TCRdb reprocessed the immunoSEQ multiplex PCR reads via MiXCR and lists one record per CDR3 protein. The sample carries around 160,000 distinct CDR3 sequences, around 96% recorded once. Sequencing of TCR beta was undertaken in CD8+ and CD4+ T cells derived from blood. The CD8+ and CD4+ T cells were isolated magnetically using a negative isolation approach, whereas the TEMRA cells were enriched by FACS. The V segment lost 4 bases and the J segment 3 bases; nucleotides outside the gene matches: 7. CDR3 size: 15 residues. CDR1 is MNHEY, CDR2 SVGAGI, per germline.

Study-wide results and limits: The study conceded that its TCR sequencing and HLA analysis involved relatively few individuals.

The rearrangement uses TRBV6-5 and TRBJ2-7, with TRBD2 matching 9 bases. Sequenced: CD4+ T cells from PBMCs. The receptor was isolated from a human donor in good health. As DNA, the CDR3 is TGTGCCAGCAGTTTCGGCCAGCGGGGGGTCTACGAGCAGTACTTC. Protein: CASSFGQRGVYEQYF.